Below are 6 T cell receptor beta chains sequenced from a single sample in a study of patients and donors after allogeneic stem cell transplantation. Using its own MiXCR run on the RT-PCR reads, TCRdb lists one record per CDR3 protein. The table shows about 230,000 distinct CDR3 sequences, with over 12% occurring only once. Sequences were obtained from blood, either unsorted or a sorted T cell fraction (not recorded which). The receptors here all came from a human donor who was either an allogeneic HSCT recipient or a stem cell or donor lymphocyte infusion donor (not recorded which). It is not recorded whose cells these are; they may come from a transplant donor.

The CDR3 DNA reads TGTGCCACCAGTGATTTGTTGCCGTCCGGGGCCAACGTCCTGACTTTC. Protein sequence: CATSDLLPSGANVLTF. The J gene is TRBJ2-6, the V gene TRBV24-1, with D hard to call. The germline V and J ends were trimmed by 0 bases and 4 bases, with 9 bases remaining between them. CDR1 KGHDR and CDR2 SFDVKD come from the germline V gene. This CDR3 spans 16 amino acids.

The sample holds a few counts of this clonotype. The J gene is TRBJ2-1, the V gene TRBV15, with D possibly TRBD1 on 5 matching bases. This CDR3 is 15 amino acids long. The ends were cut back, 3 bases at V and 1 base at J, with 10 bases in the middle. Germline CDR1 and CDR2: LNHNV and YYDKDF (reference sequence). CDR3 in amino acids: CATSSREGSYNEQFF. The CDR3, as DNA: TGTGCCACCAGCAGCAGGGAAGGGTCCTACAATGAGCAGTTCTTC. The full variable domain, in which reference TRBV15 and TRBJ2-1 provide the parts outside the CDR3, is DAMVIQNPRYQVTQFGKPVTLSCSQTLNHNVMYWYQQKSSQAPKLLFHYYDKDFNNEADTPDNFQSRRPNTSFCFLDIRSPGLGDTAMYLCATSSREGSYNEQFFGPGTRLTVL.

In DNA form, the CDR3 reads TGTGCCAGCAGCTTTAGGCGGGGAAACACCATATATTTT. Translated: CASSFRRGNTIYF. The chain links TRBV11-3 to TRBJ1-3; D unresolved. V was clipped by 3 bases and J by 4 bases, with 7 bases between them. CDR3 length equals 13 residues. The V gene's germline CDR1 is SGHNT and CDR2 YENEEA.

This sequence joins TRBV20-1 and TRBJ1-3; D gene ambiguous. Germline assignment: CDR1 DFQATT and CDR2 SNEGSKA (reference sequence). This CDR3 is 15 amino acids long. Trimming took off 0 bases at V and 0 bases at J, with 9 bases between the two ends. The CDR3 DNA is TGCAGTGCTAGAGATTTTGGGTTCTCTGGAAACACCATATATTTT. Protein sequence: CSARDFGFSGNTIYF.

This clonotype was seen ten or more times. The chain employs TRBV5-1 and TRBJ1-1, with TRBD1 matching 9 bases. The length of the CDR3 is 14 residues. Germline CDR1 is SGHRS and CDR2 is YFSETQ. V dropped 4 bases and J dropped 4; count of bases not matched to a gene: 5. CDR3 DNA: TGCGCCAGCAGCGGGGGACAGGGAGGCACTGAAGCTTTCTTT. Its protein is CASSGGQGGTEAFF.

This chain uses TRBV4-3 with TRBJ2-3, with D perhaps TRBD1 or TRBD2 (5 bases each). From germline, CDR1 is LGHNA and CDR2 YSLEER. V was cut by 1 base and J by 6 bases, with 11 bases left in between. CDR3 length equals 14 residues. The CDR3 sequence: CASSQGGLGDTQYF. The CDR3 DNA follows: TGCGCCAGCAGCCAAGGGGGGTTAGGGGATACGCAGTATTTT.